These 18 T cell receptor beta chains were all obtained from the same sample, sequenced in a study of blood T cell repertoires in COVID-19. Only in-frame clones appear in the TCRdb table, and some are missing; sequencing was by immunoSEQ multiplex PCR. This repertoire shows some 250,000 clones, around 85% found once; its top ten account for 1.5% to 2%. Sequenced material: PBMCs or T cells enriched from blood (not recorded which). All receptors derive from a woman in her forties or fifties who had recovered from COVID-19.

This clone was seen a few times. The V and J genes are TRBV7-8 and TRBJ2-1; 8 bases map to TRBD1. From germline, CDR1 is SGHVS and CDR2 FQNEAQ. Germline trimming cut 5 bases from V and 1 base from J; bases unmatched to any gene: 4. This CDR3 spans 15 amino acids. The CDR3 DNA follows: TGTGCCAGCAGCCCACAGGGGGGATCCTACAATGAGCAGTTCTTC. It yields the protein CASSPQGGSYNEQFF.

This clone showed up just once. The chain couples TRBV7-2 to TRBJ2-2, with 9 bases that match TRBD1. CDR3 length: 14 residues. V shed 7 bases and J 7 bases; nucleotides not matched to a gene: 7. Germline V gene sequence: CDR1 SGHTA, CDR2 FQGNSA. For the CDR3, the DNA is TGTGCCAGCATTAGGAGGACAGGGGACGGGGAGCTGTTTTTT. As protein: CASIRRTGDGELFF.

The chain has TRBV18 and TRBJ2-7, with D unclear. The V gene lost 3 bases and the J gene lost 0 bases, with 3 bases spanning the gap. Germline CDR1 KGHSH, CDR2 LQKENI. This CDR3 comprises 12 residues. The CDR3 is CASSPFSYEQYF. In nucleotides, the CDR3 is TGTGCCAGCTCACCCTTCTCCTACGAGCAGTACTTC.

The V and J genes are TRBV5-6 and TRBJ2-7; D not resolved. The CDR3 has 14 residues. V shed 1 base and J shed 0 bases, with 8 bases lying between them. Germline CDR1 SGHDT, CDR2 YYEEEE. The chain's CDR3 is CASSLLGSSYEQYF. CDR3 nucleotide sequence: TGTGCCAGCAGCTTGCTCGGTAGCTCCTACGAGCAGTACTTC.

The CDR3 is CASSHRTGDRGHEQYF. The CDR3, as DNA: TGTGCCAGTAGTCATAGAACCGGGGACAGGGGGCACGAGCAGTACTTC. The chain carries TRBV19 and TRBJ2-7, with 12 bases lining up with TRBD1. The germline gives CDR1 LNHDA, CDR2 SQIVND (reference sequence). The length of the CDR3 is 16 residues. The V and J ends lost 5 bases and 5 bases, in that order; junction bases with no gene match: 10. Full variable domain (remainder filled in from reference TRBV19 and TRBJ2-7): DGGITQSPKYLFRKEGQNVTLSCEQNLNHDAMYWYRQDPGQGLRLIYYSQIVNDFQKGDIAEGYSVSREKKESFPLTVTSAQKNPTAFYLCASSHRTGDRGHEQYFGPGTRLTVT.

This chain links TRBV3-1 (or the pseudogene TRBV3-2) with TRBJ2-1, with 9 bases lining up with TRBD2. The V and J ends lost 1 base and 1 base, in that order; junction bases with no gene match: 8. The germline CDR1 and CDR2 sequences are LGHDT and YNNKEL (reference sequence). The CDR3 is 18 amino acids. This CDR3 reads CASSQGGSGRRSYNEQFF. Here the CDR3 DNA reads TGTGCCAGCAGCCAAGGAGGTAGCGGGAGAAGGTCCTACAATGAGCAGTTCTTC.

J is TRBJ2-3 and V is TRBV19; 7 positions agree with TRBD2. The V segment lost 3 bases and the J segment 4 bases; nucleotides outside the gene matches: 1. The CDR3 spans 13 residues. Germline loops: CDR1 LNHDA, CDR2 SQIVND (reference sequence). The CDR3 is CASSMGGPDTQYF. The CDR3 DNA reads as TGTGCCAGTAGTATGGGAGGGCCAGATACGCAGTATTTT.

V and J are TRBV3-1 (or the pseudogene TRBV3-2) and TRBJ1-6; no firm D call. The CDR3 runs to 14 residues. The V gene lost 1 base and the J gene lost 2 bases, with 3 bases spanning the gap. Germline assignment: CDR1 LGHDT and CDR2 YNNKEL (reference sequence). The CDR3 loop is CASSQAAYNSPLHF. The CDR3 DNA is TGTGCCAGCAGCCAAGCGGCCTATAATTCACCCCTCCACTTT.

The chain employs TRBV27 and TRBJ1-2; D is unresolved. Germline CDR1 and CDR2: MNHEY and SMNVEV (reference sequence). The CDR3 length is 13 residues. V was pared by 3 bases and J by 7 bases, with 12 bases between. In nucleotides, the CDR3 is TGTGCCAGCAGTTTTATGGGAGAGGGTGGCTACACCTTC. Protein product: CASSFMGEGGYTF.

This clone was observed a single time. The chain carries TRBV27 and TRBJ2-1; 7 bases agree with TRBD2. V shed 10 bases, J shed 1 base, and the junction held 13 bases outside the gene matches. The CDR3 is 16 amino acids. The germline CDR1 and CDR2 sequences are MNHEY and SMNVEV (reference sequence). CDR3 sequence reads: CATLGGNSLSYNEQFF. The CDR3 DNA reads as TGTGCCACCCTGGGGGGGAACTCCCTGTCCTACAATGAGCAGTTCTTC.

V is TRBV2 and J is TRBJ1-1; 9 bases match TRBD1. The CDR3 spans 17 residues. Trimming removed 4 bases from V and 0 bases from J; junction bases left unmatched: 9. The germline CDR1 and CDR2 sequences are SNHLY and FYNNEI. The CDR3: CASSALQGAVMNTEAFF. DNA for the CDR3: TGTGCCAGCAGTGCCTTACAGGGGGCGGTGATGAACACTGAAGCTTTCTTT.

The J gene is TRBJ2-5, the V gene TRBV28; D is unresolved. V gave up 4 bases and J gave up 3 bases, with 6 bases separating them. CDR3 length equals 12 residues. Germline V gene data show CDR1 as MDHEN and CDR2 as SYDVKM. CDR3 sequence reads: CASSWPKETQYF. The DNA of the CDR3 is TGTGCCAGCAGTTGGCCGAAAGAGACCCAGTACTTC.

This clone was seen more than once but under ten times. This chain links TRBV5-1 with TRBJ2-7, with D maybe TRBD2 (6 bases). CDR3 length: 13 amino acids. V was cut by 6 bases and J by 1 base, with 11 bases left in between. CDR1 and CDR2 from the germline V gene are SGHRS and YFSETQ. The DNA for the CDR3 is TGCGCCAGCACGCGGGGCCAGTCCTACGAGCAGTACTTC. This gives the protein CASTRGQSYEQYF. The whole variable domain, remainder taken from reference TRBV5-1 and TRBJ2-7, is KAGVTQTPRYLIKTRGQQVTLSCSPISGHRSVSWYQQTPGQGLQFLFEYFSETQRNKGNFPGRFSGRQFSNSRSEMNVSTLELGDSALYLCASTRGQSYEQYFGPGTRLTVT.

The chain combines TRBV5-1 with TRBJ1-5; 7 bases match TRBD1. The CDR3 has 21 residues. Germline lookup yields CDR1 SGHRS and CDR2 YFSETQ. The V gene end was trimmed by 0 bases and the J gene end by 2 bases; junction bases not matched to a gene: 20. The DNA of the CDR3 is TGCGCCAGCAGCTTGGATCACAACCGGGACAGCGGTCAGTTGGGCAATCAGCCCCAGCATTTT. Translated: CASSLDHNRDSGQLGNQPQHF.

The genes are TRBV10-1 and TRBJ1-1; maybe TRBD1 (5 bases). The CDR3 runs 13 residues. Germline V gene sequence: CDR1 WNHNN, CDR2 SYGVQD (reference sequence). Trimming stripped 6 bases from V and 1 base from J, with 9 bases between. In DNA, the CDR3 is TGCGCCAGCAGGGAACAGGCGAACACTGAAGCTTTCTTT. The encoded protein is CASREQANTEAFF.

The count of this clone is one. The rearrangement uses TRBV5-1 and TRBJ2-7; 10 bases fit TRBD2. The CDR3 runs to 13 residues. Germline CDR1 SGHRS, CDR2 YFSETQ. V was clipped by 4 bases and J by 7 bases; unmatched bases: 5. Written as DNA, the CDR3 is TGCGCCAGCAGCACAACTAGCGGGATAGAGCAGTACTTC. Translation gives CASSTTSGIEQYF.

The gene calls are TRBV7-3 and TRBJ2-1; TRBD2 aligns across 9 bases. Trimming removed 5 bases from V and 9 bases from J; junction bases left unmatched: 11. This CDR3 has 15 residues. Germline V gene data show CDR1 as SGHTA and CDR2 as FQGTGA. The CDR3 here is CASSPTGTSSSEQFF. The CDR3 nucleotides read TGTGCCAGCAGCCCTACCGGGACTAGCTCCAGTGAGCAGTTCTTC.

The V call is TRBV5-8, the J call TRBJ1-4; D unclear. The CDR3 loop spans 15 amino acids. Germline-derived CDR1 and CDR2 are SGHTS and YDEGEE. Trimming shortened V by 4 bases and J by 3 bases, and 13 bases separated the two germline ends. CDR3: CASSLWEHPNEKLFF. CDR3 nucleotides: TGTGCCAGCAGCCTTTGGGAGCATCCTAATGAAAAACTGTTTTTT.